The TCR beta chain described here comes from a study of T cells after yellow fever vaccination. Study details: Fractions with few cells were prepared using SMART-Seq v4 Ultra Low Input. Study findings and constraints: Most primary-vaccination clones recurred post-booster (approximately 95% CD4, around 88% CD8). Although most clonotypes did not, a small share appeared in both CD4 and CD8 compartments. The study found a weaker secondary response that peaked faster, day 5 versus 15.

This clonotype was counted at least ten times. No antigen is known for it. TCRdb independently ran MiXCR on the 5' RACE reads; one entry per CDR3 protein. This sample yields some 560,000 distinct CDR3 sequences, of which roughly 21% are seen a single time; more than 13% belongs to the top ten. This sequence was found in a man younger than 40 who received the YFV17D yellow fever vaccine. The specimen comprised PBMCs, sampled 15 days after the yellow fever booster vaccination.

CDR3 DNA: TGTGCCAGCAGCTTAGCTGCTACCTTCTATAATTCACCCCTCCACTTT. Residues: CASSLAATFYNSPLHF. The chain carries TRBV11-2 and TRBJ1-6, with D unclear. Germline V gene lookup returns CDR1 SGHAT and CDR2 FQNNGV. V was pared by 1 base and J by 3 bases, with 10 bases between. The length of the CDR3 is 16 residues.